This T cell receptor (beta chain) is from a study of T-cell reconstitution after alpha-beta-depleted transplantation in children. The V gene's germline CDR1 is MGHDK and CDR2 SYGVNS. V was clipped by 4 bases and J by 6 bases, with 22 bases between them. The CDR3 consists of 16 residues. The study, taken as a whole, reports: After transplant, at about two months, alpha-beta T cells were reportedly derived from several hundred expanded graft clones. From surviving recipient T cells and thymic progenitors came the high day-60 TCRbeta diversity observed in some patients. A year post-transplant, T-cell counts and diversity derived mostly from newly produced T cells.

TCRbeta library preparation incorporated unique molecular identifiers. TCRdb reanalysed the PCR reads using MiXCR and keeps one entry per CDR3 protein. The table lists about 400,000 distinct CDR3 sequences, under 20% of them singletons, with approximately 28% in the top ten. This clonotype has a handful of counts. Its cognate antigen is unknown. Sequences were derived from PBMCs, mostly from graft donor cells, sampled 360 days after TCRalphabeta/CD19-depleted stem cell transplant. The genes are TRBV25-1 and TRBJ2-7, with D possibly TRBD1 on 5 matching bases. The clonotype comes from a boy less than two years old who had a stem cell transplant for Wiskott-Aldrich syndrome, so the T cells may come from the graft donor. CDR3 amino acids: CASSALDSFARGEQYF. CDR3 bases: TGTGCCAGCAGTGCTCTTGACAGCTTCGCACGCGGCGAGCAGTACTTC.